This T cell receptor beta chain appears in the sequencing data of a study of blood T cell repertoires in COVID-19. Turning to the study itself: Acute-phase and convalescent COVID-19 samples originated in the United States, Italy and Spain.

Trimming at V came to 10 bases and at J to 10 bases, leaving 9 bases not matched to a gene. The CDR3 spans 12 residues. CDR1 and CDR2 from the germline V gene are WNHNN and SYGVQD (reference sequence). Sequencing was performed with immunoSEQ multiplex PCR; in TCRdb, only in-frame clones are kept and a portion is missing. The sample has around 500,000 clones, roughly nine tenths seen once. Study members were between roughly 18 and 100 years old and lived in over 20 US regions. Allocation to cohorts depended on clinical history reported by the participants. For recovered donors of Cohort 3, there were two negative PCRs, clearance, or symptom resolution.

The receptor comes from a woman aged 60-75 years who had recovered from COVID-19. The sample comprised PBMCs or T cells enriched from blood (not recorded which). The rearrangement uses TRBV10-1 and TRBJ2-7; 11 bases match TRBD2. In DNA form, the CDR3 reads TGCGCCAAAGGACTAGCGGGTCAACTCCAGTACGTC. As protein: CAKGLAGQLQYV.